This TCR beta chain derives from a study of early T cells in non-severe SARS-CoV-2 infection. The germline V and J ends were trimmed by 3 bases and 6 bases, with 12 bases remaining between them. The CDR3 is 12 amino acids. Germline V gene data show CDR1 as SQVTM and CDR2 as ANQGSEA. There are a few counts of this clonotype. From the 5' RACE reads, TCRdb called clonotypes with MiXCR, one entry per CDR3 protein. The data show around 64,000 distinct CDR3 sequences, about an eighth seen once. Here the sequenced sample was whole blood, taken at baseline. This sequence originates from an adult who was a healthcare worker with PCR-confirmed SARS-CoV-2 infection or an uninfected control (not recorded which). The rearrangement uses TRBV29-1 and TRBJ2-7, with a possible D match to TRBD1 (6 bases). CDR3 sequence (DNA): TGCAGCGTTGATAGGGTAGGGGGCGAGCAGTACTTC. Protein: CSVDRVGGEQYF.